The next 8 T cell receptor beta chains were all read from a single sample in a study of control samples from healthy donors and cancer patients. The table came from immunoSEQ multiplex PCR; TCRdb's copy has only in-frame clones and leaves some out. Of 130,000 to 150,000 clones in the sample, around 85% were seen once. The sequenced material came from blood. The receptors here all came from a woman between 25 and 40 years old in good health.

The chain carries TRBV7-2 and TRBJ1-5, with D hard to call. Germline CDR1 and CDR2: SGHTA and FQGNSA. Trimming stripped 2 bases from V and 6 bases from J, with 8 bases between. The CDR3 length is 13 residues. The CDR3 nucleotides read TGTGCCAGCAGCTTACAGGAGCGTCAGCCCCAGCATTTT. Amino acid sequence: CASSLQERQPQHF.

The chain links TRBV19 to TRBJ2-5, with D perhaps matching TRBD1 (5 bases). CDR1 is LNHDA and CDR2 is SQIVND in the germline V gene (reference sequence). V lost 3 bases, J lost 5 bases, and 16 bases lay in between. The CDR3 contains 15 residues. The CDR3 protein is CASSMYGRAEETQYF. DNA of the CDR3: TGTGCCAGTAGTATGTATGGCAGGGCCGAGGAGACCCAGTACTTC.

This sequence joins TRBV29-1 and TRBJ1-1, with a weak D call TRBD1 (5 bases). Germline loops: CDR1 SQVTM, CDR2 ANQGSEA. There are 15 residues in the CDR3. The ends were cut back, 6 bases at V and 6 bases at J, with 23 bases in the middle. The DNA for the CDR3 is TGCAGCGTCCAACTCCGGGACGCAACCCGCCCTGAAGCTTTCTTT. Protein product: CSVQLRDATRPEAFF.

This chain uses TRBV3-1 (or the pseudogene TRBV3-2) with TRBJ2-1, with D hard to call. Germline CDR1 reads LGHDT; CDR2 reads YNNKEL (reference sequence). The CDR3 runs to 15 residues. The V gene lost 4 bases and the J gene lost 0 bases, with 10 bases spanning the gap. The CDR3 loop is CASSPTAYSYNEQFF. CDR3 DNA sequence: TGTGCCAGCAGCCCTACGGCCTACTCCTACAATGAGCAGTTCTTC.

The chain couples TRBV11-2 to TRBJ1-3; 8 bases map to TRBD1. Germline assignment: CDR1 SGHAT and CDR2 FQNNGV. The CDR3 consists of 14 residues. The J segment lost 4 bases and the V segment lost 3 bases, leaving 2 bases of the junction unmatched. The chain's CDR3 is CASSLGDRGNTIYF. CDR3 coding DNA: TGTGCCAGCAGCTTGGGGGACAGGGGAAACACCATATATTTT. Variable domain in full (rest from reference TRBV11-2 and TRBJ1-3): EAGVAQSPRYKIIEKRQSVAFWCNPISGHATLYWYQQILGQGPKLLIQFQNNGVVDDSQLPKDRFSAERLKGVDSTLKIQPAKLEDSAVYLCASSLGDRGNTIYFGEGSWLTVV.

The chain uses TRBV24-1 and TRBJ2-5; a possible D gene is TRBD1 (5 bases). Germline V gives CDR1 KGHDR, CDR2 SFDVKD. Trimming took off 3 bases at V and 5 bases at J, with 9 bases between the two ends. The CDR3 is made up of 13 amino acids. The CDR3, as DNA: TGTGCCACCAGTGATGGACACGGGGAGACCCAGTACTTC. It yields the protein CATSDGHGETQYF.

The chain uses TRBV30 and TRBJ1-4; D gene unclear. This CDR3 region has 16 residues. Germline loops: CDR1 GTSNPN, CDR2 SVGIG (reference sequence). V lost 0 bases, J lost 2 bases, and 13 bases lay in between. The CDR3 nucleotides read TGTGCCTGGAGTGTCGGTGGCGGATCCACTAATGAAAAACTGTTTTTT. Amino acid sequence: CAWSVGGGSTNEKLFF.

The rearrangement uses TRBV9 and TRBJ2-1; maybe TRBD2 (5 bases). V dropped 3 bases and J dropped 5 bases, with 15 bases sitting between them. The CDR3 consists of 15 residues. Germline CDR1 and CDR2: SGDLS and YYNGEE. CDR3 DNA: TGTGCCAGCAGCGCCCACAGCGGCGTCAACAATGAGCAGTTCTTC. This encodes CASSAHSGVNNEQFF.